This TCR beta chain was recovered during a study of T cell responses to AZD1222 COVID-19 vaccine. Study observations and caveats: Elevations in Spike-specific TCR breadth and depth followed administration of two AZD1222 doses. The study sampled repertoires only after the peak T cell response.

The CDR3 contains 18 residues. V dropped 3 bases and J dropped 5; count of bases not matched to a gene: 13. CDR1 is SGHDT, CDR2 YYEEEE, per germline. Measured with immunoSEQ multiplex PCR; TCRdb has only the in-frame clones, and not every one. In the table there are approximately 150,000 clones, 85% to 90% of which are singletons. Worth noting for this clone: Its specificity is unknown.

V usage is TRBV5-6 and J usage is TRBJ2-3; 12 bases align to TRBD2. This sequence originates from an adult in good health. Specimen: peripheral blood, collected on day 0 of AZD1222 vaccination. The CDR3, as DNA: TGTGCCAGCAGCTCCCTACGGACTAGCGGGAAAAGGGGAGATACGCAGTATTTT. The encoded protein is CASSSLRTSGKRGDTQYF. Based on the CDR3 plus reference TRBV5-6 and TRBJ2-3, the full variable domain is DAGVTQSPTHLIKTRGQQVTLRCSPKSGHDTVSWYQQALGQGPQFIFQYYEEEERQRGNFPDRFSGHQFPNYSSELNVNALLLGDSALYLCASSSLRTSGKRGDTQYFGPGTRLTVL.